This TCR beta chain was found in a study of cytomegalovirus exposure and HLA in healthy donors. CDR1 and CDR2 from the germline V gene are SNHLY and FYNNEI. Trimming removed 4 bases from V and 4 bases from J; junction bases left unmatched: 2. The CDR3 has 14 residues. PCR amplification relied on 60 Vbeta primers (plus 13 Jbeta primers). Only in-frame clones appear in the TCRdb table, and some are missing; sequencing was by immunoSEQ multiplex PCR. This table has under 250,000 clones, 70% to 85% appearing once. Notes on the study in general: Under in vitro conditions, a few CMV-associated chains were confirmed as specific for CMV antigens. The study listed 150 to 200 cytomegalovirus-associated TCR beta chains. From TCR beta sequences, most subjects' HLA-A and HLA-B alleles were reportedly predicted accurately.

Comment on this clone: The antigen is unknown.

The source of this sequence is a man aged 45-60 years in good health and CMV-seronegative. The J gene is TRBJ1-5, the V gene TRBV2; TRBD1 aligns across 9 bases. Sequenced input: PBMCs. In DNA, the CDR3 is TGTGCCAGCAGTGTAGACAGGGGGAATCAGCCCCAGCATTTT. Protein: CASSVDRGNQPQHF.